These 14 T cell receptor beta chains came from one sample sequenced in a study of blood T cell repertoires in COVID-19. Data came from immunoSEQ multiplex PCR; TCRdb stores just in-frame clones and leaves some out. The data show tens of thousands of clones, with roughly four fifths seen just once and around 4.3% held by the top ten. The sequenced material came from peripheral blood. These receptor sequences come from a woman aged 60-75 years with acute or convalescent COVID-19.

The chain links TRBV7-9 to TRBJ1-2, with D possibly being TRBD1 (6 bases). Trimming removed 4 bases at V and 11 bases at J, with 17 bases between. The V gene's germline CDR1 is SEHNR and CDR2 FQNEAQ (reference sequence). The CDR3 extends over 13 amino acids. For the CDR3, the DNA is TGTGCCAGCAGCTCAAATCCCTCCGGGACATACACCTTC. Translated, it gives CASSSNPSGTYTF.

The sample holds one count of this clone. The gene calls are TRBV5-6 and TRBJ2-1, with 7 bases identical to TRBD2. Trimming removed 0 bases from V and 16 bases from J; junction bases left unmatched: 13. There are 14 residues in the CDR3. Germline V gives CDR1 SGHDT, CDR2 YYEEEE. This CDR3 is CASSLAPSGGGIFF. Written as DNA, the CDR3 is TGTGCCAGCAGCTTGGCCCCTAGTGGGGGGGGGATATTCTTC. The full variable domain, completed using reference TRBV5-6 and TRBJ2-1, is DAGVTQSPTHLIKTRGQQVTLRCSPKSGHDTVSWYQQALGQGPQFIFQYYEEEERQRGNFPDRFSGHQFPNYSSELNVNALLLGDSALYLCASSLAPSGGGIFFGPGTRLTVL.

The J gene is TRBJ2-1, the V gene TRBV6-1; TRBD1 might be the D (7 bases). Trimming left V 3 bases short and J 8 bases short, with 17 bases between. The CDR3 length is 15 residues. Germline V lookup: CDR1 MNHNS, CDR2 SASEGT. Here the CDR3 DNA reads TGTGCCAGCAGTGAGGTGGCAGGGGGGACCCATGAGCAGTTCTTC. It encodes CASSEVAGGTHEQFF.

The chain recombines TRBV5-4 with TRBJ1-6; D is possibly TRBD1 (5 bases). V was shortened by 1 base and J by 12 bases, with 11 bases between the two germline ends. The CDR3 contains 13 residues. Germline lookup yields CDR1 SGHNT and CDR2 YYREEE (reference sequence). CDR3 loop: CASSLPGGIPLHF. The CDR3 bases are TGTGCCAGCAGCTTGCCCGGGGGGATACCCCTCCACTTT.

This chain joins TRBV18 and TRBJ2-3, with no clear D. The CDR3 is 17 amino acids. Trimming removed 3 bases from V and 5 bases from J, with 21 bases in between. Germline CDR1 is KGHSH and CDR2 is LQKENI. The CDR3 sequence: CASSPSPANSPGDTQYF. The CDR3, as DNA: TGTGCCAGCTCACCCTCCCCGGCCAACTCCCCGGGAGATACGCAGTATTTT.

The chain carries TRBV6-5 and TRBJ1-1; D ambiguous. The CDR3 contains 13 residues. V dropped 6 bases and J dropped 1 base, with 9 bases sitting between them. Per germline, CDR1 MNHEY and CDR2 SVGAGI. CDR3 sequence: CASSRDSNTEAFF. The CDR3 DNA reads as TGTGCCAGCAGCCGTGACTCGAACACTGAAGCTTTCTTT.

The chain couples TRBV3-1 (or the pseudogene TRBV3-2) to TRBJ2-2, with D tentatively TRBD1 (6 bases). The V and J ends lost 6 bases and 7 bases respectively, with 18 bases between them. This CDR3 comprises 15 residues. Germline loops: CDR1 LGHDT, CDR2 YNNKEL (reference sequence). The CDR3 nucleotides are TGTGCCAGCAGACCAGCAGGGGCCATCGGCGGGGAGCTGTTTTTT. Amino acids: CASRPAGAIGGELFF.

The chain has TRBV2 and TRBJ1-6, with D unresolved. V was pared by 7 bases and J by 0 bases, with 13 bases between. In germline, CDR1 is SNHLY, CDR2 FYNNEI. The CDR3 extends over 16 amino acids. The CDR3 nucleotides read TGTGCCAGCAATCCTCTAGCGAGCTCCTATAATTCACCCCTCCACTTT. Translation: CASNPLASSYNSPLHF.

CDR3 DNA sequence: TGTGCCAGCAGTCTTACCCTCGCGGGCGGGGAGCTGTTTTTT. Translating it yields CASSLTLAGGELFF. J is TRBJ2-2 and V is TRBV27, with D possibly matching TRBD2 (5 bases). This CDR3 comprises 14 residues. V lost 5 bases, J lost 7 bases, and 14 bases lay in between. The germline V gene has CDR1 MNHEY and CDR2 SMNVEV (reference sequence).

The rearrangement joins TRBV10-3 to TRBJ2-2; 11 bases align to TRBD2. The CDR3 is made up of 16 amino acids. CDR1 and CDR2 (germline): ENHRY, SYGVKD. V gave up 11 bases and J gave up 0 bases; unmatched junction bases: 8. CDR3 amino acids: CAAQTSGMANTGELFF. CDR3 sequence (DNA): TGTGCCGCCCAGACTAGCGGGATGGCGAACACCGGGGAGCTGTTTTTT.

This clone was detected a few times. V and J are TRBV9 and TRBJ2-3; TRBD1 matches at 8 bases. V trimming: 4 bases; J trimming: 6 bases; junction bases outside the gene matches: 7. The V gene's germline CDR1 is SGDLS and CDR2 YYNGEE. This CDR3 has 14 residues. The DNA for the CDR3 is TGTGCCAGCAGCTCGCGACAGGGGTTCGATACGCAGTATTTT. It encodes CASSSRQGFDTQYF.

This rearrangement joins TRBV19 to TRBJ2-2, with TRBD2 as a possible D gene (6 bases). The CDR3 spans 13 residues. Trimming removed 3 bases from V and 6 bases from J, with 8 bases in between. The V gene's germline CDR1 is LNHDA and CDR2 SQIVND (reference sequence). For the CDR3, the DNA is TGTGCCAGTAGTATTGGGGAGGCCGGGGAGCTGTTTTTT. Translated: CASSIGEAGELFF.

This chain joins TRBV27 and TRBJ1-5; the D is unclear. The CDR3 sequence is 13 residues long. Deletions cut 4 bases from V and 4 bases from J, with 8 bases between. The V gene's germline CDR1 is MNHEY and CDR2 SMNVEV (reference sequence). This chain's CDR3 is CASSSSPNQPQHF. The CDR3 DNA sequence: TGTGCCAGCAGTTCCTCCCCGAATCAGCCCCAGCATTTT.

The gene calls are TRBV5-5 and TRBJ1-1, with D maybe TRBD1 (6 bases). CDR1 and CDR2 from the germline V gene are SGHKS and YYEKEE (reference sequence). The CDR3 totals 15 residues. Trimming shortened V by 4 bases and J by 0 bases, and 13 bases separated the two germline ends. CDR3 DNA sequence: TGTGCCAGCAGCGTGGGACACCAGATGAACACTGAAGCTTTCTTT. Its translation: CASSVGHQMNTEAFF.